This TCR beta chain was sequenced in a study of T and B cells in COVID-19 patients. Multiplex PCR with BIOMED2 TRB-A/B primer pools amplified TRB rearrangements. TCRdb analysed the multiplex PCR reads with MiXCR anew, one entry per CDR3 protein. The data show approximately 1,200 distinct CDR3 sequences, with 25% to 30% seen just once and about 26% held by the top ten. The CDR3 consists of 18 residues. V was clipped by 6 bases and J by 5 bases; unmatched bases: 16. Germline assignment: CDR1 MDHEN and CDR2 SYDVKM. Blood genomic DNA input for TRB amplification was 250-500 ng. This sequence originates from a human donor with active COVID-19. The sequenced sample was blood. V gene TRBV28 combines with J gene TRBJ2-7; TRBD2 aligns across 13 bases. CDR3: CASSPWTSGRPGVDEQYF. Here the CDR3 DNA reads TGTGCCAGCAGCCCCTGGACTAGCGGGAGACCCGGCGTGGACGAGCAGTACTTC. Complete variable domain (other parts from reference TRBV28 and TRBJ2-7): DVKVTQSSRYLVKRTGEKVFLECVQDMDHENMFWYRQDPGLGLRLIYFSYDVKMKEKGDIPEGYSVSREKKERFSLILESASTNQTSMYLCASSPWTSGRPGVDEQYFGPGTRLTVT.